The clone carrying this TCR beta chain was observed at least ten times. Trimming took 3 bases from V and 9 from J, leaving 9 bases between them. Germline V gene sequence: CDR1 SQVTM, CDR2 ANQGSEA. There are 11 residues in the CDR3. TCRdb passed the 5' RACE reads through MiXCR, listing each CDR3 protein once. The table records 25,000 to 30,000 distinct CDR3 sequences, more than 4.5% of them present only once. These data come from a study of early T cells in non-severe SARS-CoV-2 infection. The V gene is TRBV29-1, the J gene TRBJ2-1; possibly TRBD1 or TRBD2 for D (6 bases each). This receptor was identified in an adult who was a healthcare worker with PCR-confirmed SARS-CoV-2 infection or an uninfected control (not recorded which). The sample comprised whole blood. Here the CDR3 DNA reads TGCAGCGTTGACAGGGGAGGTGAGCAGTTCTTC. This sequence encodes CSVDRGGEQFF.